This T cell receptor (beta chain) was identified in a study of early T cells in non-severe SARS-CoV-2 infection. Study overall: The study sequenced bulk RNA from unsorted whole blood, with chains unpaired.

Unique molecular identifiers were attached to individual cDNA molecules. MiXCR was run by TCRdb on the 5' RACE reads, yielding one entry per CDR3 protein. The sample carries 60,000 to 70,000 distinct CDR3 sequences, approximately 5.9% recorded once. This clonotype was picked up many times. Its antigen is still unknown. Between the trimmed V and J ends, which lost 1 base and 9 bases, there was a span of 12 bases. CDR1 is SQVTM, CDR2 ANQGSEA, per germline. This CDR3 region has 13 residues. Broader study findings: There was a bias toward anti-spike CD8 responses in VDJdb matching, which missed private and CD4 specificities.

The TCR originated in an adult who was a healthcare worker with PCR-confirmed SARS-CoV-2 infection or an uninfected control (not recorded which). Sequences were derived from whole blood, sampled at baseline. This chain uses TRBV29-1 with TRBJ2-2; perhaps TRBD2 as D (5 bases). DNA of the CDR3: TGCAGCGTTGAAGGAGGGCGGTTAAGGGAGCTGTTTTTT. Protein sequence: CSVEGGRLRELFF.